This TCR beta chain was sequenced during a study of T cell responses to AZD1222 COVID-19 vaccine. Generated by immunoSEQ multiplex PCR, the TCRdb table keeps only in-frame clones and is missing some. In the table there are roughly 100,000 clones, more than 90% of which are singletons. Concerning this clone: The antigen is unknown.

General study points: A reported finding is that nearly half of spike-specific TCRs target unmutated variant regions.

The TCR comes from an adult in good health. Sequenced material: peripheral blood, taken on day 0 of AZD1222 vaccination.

In DNA form, the CDR3 reads TGTGCCAGCAGCTCGGGACTAGCCCCTGGGGGATACAATGAGCAGTTCTTC. This sequence encodes CASSSGLAPGGYNEQFF. The V call is TRBV13, the J call TRBJ2-1; 9 bases are a match to TRBD2. CDR3 size: 17 residues. V was pared by 4 bases and J by 4 bases, with 11 bases of the junction left unmatched. The germline CDR1 and CDR2 sequences are PRHDT and FYEKMQ (reference sequence).